This TCR beta chain came from a study of blood T cell repertoires in COVID-19. Across the whole study: COVID-19 samples collected from the United States, Italy and Spain covered acute and convalescent phases.

Data came from immunoSEQ multiplex PCR; TCRdb stores just in-frame clones and leaves some out. Of hundreds of thousands of clones listed, approximately 84% are singletons. The receptor comes from a middle-aged woman with acute COVID-19. Sequenced material: PBMCs or T cells enriched from blood (not recorded which).

CDR3 amino acids: CASSLRTNFNEQFF. The CDR3 region has the DNA TGTGCCAGCAGCTTAAGGACAAACTTCAATGAGCAGTTCTTC. J is TRBJ2-1 and V is TRBV5-8, with a possible D match to TRBD1 (5 bases). CDR3 length equals 14 residues. Trimming removed 2 bases from V and 6 bases from J, with 12 bases in between. CDR1 is SGHTS, CDR2 YDEGEE, per germline.